Described below is a single TCR beta chain sequence and its context. Its antigen is currently unknown. The sample belongs to a study of cytomegalovirus exposure and HLA in healthy donors. The study ran its PCR with 60 Vbeta and 13 Jbeta primers. Sequencing used immunoSEQ multiplex PCR; TCRdb keeps in-frame clones, though not all of them. The table lists some 200,000 clones, roughly a tenth of them singletons. General study points: As was reported, the HLA-A and HLA-B alleles of most subjects were accurately predicted from TCR beta sequences. Follow-up analysis later connected one missense variant in DCLRE1C with trimming of TCR beta V- and J-genes.

The CDR3 covers 14 residues. V was cut by 7 bases and J by 0 bases, with 14 bases left in between. The germline V gene has CDR1 SGHRS and CDR2 YFSETQ. This chain connects TRBV5-1 to TRBJ2-7; TRBD1 might be the D (5 bases). Sequencing used PBMCs. This TCR derives from a woman aged 25-40 years in good health and CMV-seropositive. In DNA, the CDR3 is TGCGCCAGCTCAACAGGAGCGAGCTCCTACGAGCAGTACTTC. Translating gives CASSTGASSYEQYF.